In its sample, the clone carrying this T cell receptor beta chain is medium-sized. Each CDR3 protein gets one entry after TCRdb re-called the 5' RACE reads with MiXCR. The profile shows about 14,000 distinct CDR3 sequences, 11% of them singletons. This record belongs to a study of spatial heterogeneity in lung cancer. The time point denotes: sample taken at primary tumor resection. Whole RNA, isolated from tumor, nontumor lung or frozen PBMC, was sequenced without prior sorting. Germline lookup yields CDR1 SQVTM and CDR2 ANQGSEA. The CDR3 is 15 amino acids. V was clipped by 0 bases and J by 2 bases; unmatched bases: 4.

The sequence came from a female donor with early-stage non-small cell lung cancer. The material sequenced was PBMCs, taken at surgery. J is TRBJ2-3 and V is TRBV29-1, with 8 bases identical to TRBD1. CDR3 in DNA: TGCAGCGTTGAAGAAAGACAGGGGATCACAGATACGCAGTATTTT. This translates into CSVEERQGITDTQYF.